Shown below are 16 T cell receptor beta chains from a single sample sequenced in a study of blood T cell repertoires in COVID-19. Profiled with immunoSEQ multiplex PCR; TCRdb holds only in-frame clones, not every one. The sample has around 310,000 clones, approximately 89% seen once. Sequenced input: PBMCs or T cells enriched from blood (not recorded which). The receptor set was obtained from a woman between 25 and 40 years old who had recovered from COVID-19.

V gene TRBV28 combines with J gene TRBJ1-1, with 8 bases that match TRBD1. Germline V gene lookup returns CDR1 MDHEN and CDR2 SYDVKM. The trim removed 3 bases at V and 5 bases at J, leaving 5 bases unmatched. This CDR3 comprises 14 residues. CDR3 amino acids: CASSFIRGRTEAFF. The CDR3, as DNA: TGTGCCAGCAGTTTCATCAGGGGGCGTACTGAAGCTTTCTTT.

The rearrangement uses TRBV18 and TRBJ2-5; D not certain. Germline V gene data show CDR1 as KGHSH and CDR2 as LQKENI. The CDR3 is 12 residues long. Between the trimmed V and J ends, which lost 3 bases and 5 bases, there was a span of 7 bases. The CDR3 protein is CASSPSKETQYF. DNA for the CDR3: TGTGCCAGCTCACCTTCTAAGGAGACCCAGTACTTC.

CDR3 in amino acids: CASSPPGQGGYGYTF. The DNA of the CDR3 is TGTGCCAGCTCACCACCGGGACAGGGAGGCTATGGCTACACCTTC. The chain couples TRBV18 to TRBJ1-2, with 9 bases identical to TRBD1. V was pared by 0 bases and J by 4 bases, with 3 bases of the junction left unmatched. The CDR3 sequence is 15 residues long. Germline CDR1 and CDR2: KGHSH and LQKENI.

The chain couples TRBV11-2 to TRBJ2-1; 10 positions match TRBD2. Germline values: CDR1 SGHAT, CDR2 FQNNGV. The CDR3 covers 19 residues. V was pared by 2 bases and J by 10 bases, with 20 bases of the junction left unmatched. The CDR3 sequence is CASSLRAHLAGGSVPEQFF. The CDR3 bases are TGTGCCAGCAGCTTACGGGCGCACTTAGCGGGAGGATCGGTCCCCGAGCAGTTCTTC.

The rearrangement links TRBV27 to TRBJ1-6; TRBD1 matches 8 bases. CDR1 and CDR2 from the germline V gene are MNHEY and SMNVEV (reference sequence). Unmatched junction bases numbered 2, after V lost 2 bases and J lost 2 bases. The CDR3 totals 16 residues. CDR3 loop: CASSLTGGTYNSPLHF. The CDR3, as DNA: TGTGCCAGCAGTTTAACAGGGGGTACCTATAATTCACCCCTCCACTTT.

The V and J genes are TRBV7-9 and TRBJ1-4, with unresolved D. Trimming stripped 11 bases from V and 6 bases from J, with 13 bases between. The length of the CDR3 is 12 residues. Germline V gene sequence: CDR1 SEHNR, CDR2 FQNEAQ (reference sequence). CDR3 nucleotide sequence: TGTGCCGGCTCAGGTGCTTATGAAAAACTGTTTTTT. Its protein product is CAGSGAYEKLFF.

With respect to this clone: The junction shows a germline mismatch at one end, possibly a read error. This sequence joins TRBV4-3 and TRBJ2-3; 14 nucleotides line up with TRBD2. The CDR3 loop spans 15 amino acids. Germline V gives CDR1 LGHNA, CDR2 YSLEER. CDR3 DNA sequence: TGCGCCAGCAGCCAAGATTCTTGGACTAGCGGGAGGTTGGATTTT. It codes for CASSQDSWTSGRLDF.

The chain combines TRBV6-6 with TRBJ1-6; no definite D call. The CDR3 spans 16 residues. V was trimmed by 6 bases and J by 6 bases, leaving 18 bases between them. CDR1 and CDR2 from the germline V gene are MNHNY and SVGAGI (reference sequence). The CDR3 loop reads CASRLGNRGVNSPLHF. The CDR3 region has the DNA TGTGCCAGCAGACTAGGGAACCGGGGAGTTAATTCACCCCTCCACTTT.

CDR3 nucleotides: TGTGCCAGCAGTTACTCGAACAGAAACTATGGCTACACCTTC. Amino acids: CASSYSNRNYGYTF. The J gene is TRBJ1-2, the V gene TRBV6-5; D not certain. CDR1 MNHEY and CDR2 SVGAGI come from the germline V gene. The CDR3 sequence is 14 residues long. V was clipped by 0 bases and J by 2 bases, with 7 bases between them.

The V and J genes are TRBV19 and TRBJ1-5, with 10 bases lining up with TRBD1. Trimming cost V 9 bases and J 6 bases; bases outside gene matches: 11. From germline, CDR1 is LNHDA and CDR2 SQIVND (reference sequence). This CDR3 region has 15 residues. As DNA, the CDR3 is TGTGCCAGCAAATCCGGGACAGGGGAATCTCAGCCCCAGCATTTT. It yields the protein CASKSGTGESQPQHF.

The chain links TRBV9 to TRBJ2-1; D remains ambiguous. Germline V lookup: CDR1 SGDLS, CDR2 YYNGEE. CDR3 length: 11 residues. Trimming left V 3 bases short and J 9 bases short, with 7 bases between. The CDR3 loop is CASSDYSEQFF. The CDR3 DNA sequence: TGTGCCAGCAGCGACTATTCTGAGCAGTTCTTC.

This chain joins TRBV12-3 or TRBV12-4 and TRBJ2-5, with TRBD1 matching over 8 bases. The CDR3 totals 13 residues. Trimming cost V 6 bases and J 7 bases; bases outside gene matches: 7. In DNA form, the CDR3 reads TGTGCCAGCAGGGGGGGACAGGTCGGGACCCAGTACTTC. It is translated as CASRGGQVGTQYF.

The rearrangement links TRBV3-1 (or the pseudogene TRBV3-2) to TRBJ2-3, with TRBD2 as a possible D gene (6 bases). Trimming cost V 1 base and J 6 bases, with 14 bases left between them. This CDR3 is 15 amino acids long. Germline V gives CDR1 LGHDT, CDR2 YNNKEL (reference sequence). The CDR3 sequence: CASSQGRLVLDTQYF. The CDR3 nucleotides read TGTGCCAGCAGCCAAGGGAGACTAGTTTTGGATACGCAGTATTTT.

The rearrangement joins TRBV5-1 to TRBJ1-2; perhaps TRBD1 as D (5 bases). The length of the CDR3 is 15 residues. Germline-derived CDR1 and CDR2 are SGHRS and YFSETQ. Trimming cost V 0 bases and J 5 bases, with 14 bases left between them. In DNA form, the CDR3 reads TGCGCCAGCAGCTTGGCCTTGGGGGGTGGATATGGCTACACCTTC. Amino acid sequence: CASSLALGGGYGYTF. Full variable domain (outside the CDR3, taken from reference TRBV5-1 and TRBJ1-2): KAGVTQTPRYLIKTRGQQVTLSCSPISGHRSVSWYQQTPGQGLQFLFEYFSETQRNKGNFPGRFSGRQFSNSRSEMNVSTLELGDSALYLCASSLALGGGYGYTFGSGTRLTVV.

CDR3 in DNA: TGTGCCAGCACCGAGGGGGCCACAGATACGCAGTATTTT. Translating it yields CASTEGATDTQYF. This chain links TRBV25-1 with TRBJ2-3; TRBD1 matches at 7 bases. The CDR3 loop spans 13 amino acids. CDR1 and CDR2 from the germline V gene are MGHDK and SYGVNS. J lost 2 bases, V lost 7 bases, and 3 bases had no gene match.

The chain combines TRBV19 with TRBJ1-4; D is possibly TRBD1 (6 bases). This CDR3 has 14 residues. The V gene lost 4 bases and the J gene lost 5 bases, with 11 bases spanning the gap. Looked up from germline, CDR1 is LNHDA and CDR2 is SQIVND (reference sequence). The CDR3 sequence: CASSTGQPNEKLFF. CDR3 nucleotide sequence: TGTGCCAGTAGTACGGGACAACCGAATGAAAAACTGTTTTTT.